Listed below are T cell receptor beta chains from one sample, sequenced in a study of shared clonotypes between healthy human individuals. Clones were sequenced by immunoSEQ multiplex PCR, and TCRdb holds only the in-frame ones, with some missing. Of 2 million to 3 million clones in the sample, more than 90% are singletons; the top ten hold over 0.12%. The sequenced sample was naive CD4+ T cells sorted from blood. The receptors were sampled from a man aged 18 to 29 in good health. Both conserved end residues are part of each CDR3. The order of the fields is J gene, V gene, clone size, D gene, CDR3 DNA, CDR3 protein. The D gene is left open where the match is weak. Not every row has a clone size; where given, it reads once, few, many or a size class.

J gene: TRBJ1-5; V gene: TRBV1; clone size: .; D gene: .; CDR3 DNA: TGCACCAGCAGCCATTATGGGCGCAGGGGCAATCAGCCCCAGCATTTT; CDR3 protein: CTSSHYGRRGNQPQHF
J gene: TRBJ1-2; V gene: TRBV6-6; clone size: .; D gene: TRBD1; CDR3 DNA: TGTGCCAGCATCGGACAGGCCGCTAACTATGGCTACACCTTC; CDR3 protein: CASIGQAANYGYTF
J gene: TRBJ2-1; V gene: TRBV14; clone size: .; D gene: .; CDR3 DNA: TGTGCCAGCCAACAAGGTGGTTTCTACAATGAGCAGTTCTTC; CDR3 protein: CASQQGGFYNEQFF
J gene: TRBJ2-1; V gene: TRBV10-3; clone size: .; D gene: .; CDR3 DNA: TGTGCCATCAGTGAACCGACGGCCCTCAATGAGCAGTTCTTC; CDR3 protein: CAISEPTALNEQFF
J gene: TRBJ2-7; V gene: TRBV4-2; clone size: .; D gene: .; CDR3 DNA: TGTGCCAGCAGCCAAGCTAGCAGCGGTTTGACCGACGAGCAGTACTTC; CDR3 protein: CASSQASSGLTDEQYF
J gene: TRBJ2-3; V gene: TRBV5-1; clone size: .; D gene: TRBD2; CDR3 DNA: TGCGCCAGCAGCTTGGAGGGCCTAGCGGGGGTGGATACGCAGTATTTT; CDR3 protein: CASSLEGLAGVDTQYF
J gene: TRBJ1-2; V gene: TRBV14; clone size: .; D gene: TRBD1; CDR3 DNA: TGTGCCAGCAGCCAGATTGGACAGGGATCACAAGCTAGCTATGGCTACACCTTC; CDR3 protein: CASSQIGQGSQASYGYTF
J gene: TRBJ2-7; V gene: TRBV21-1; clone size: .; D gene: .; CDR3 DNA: TGTGCCAGCAGCAAAGAAGTTCGTGGACAGCGGTACGAGCAGTACTTC; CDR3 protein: CASSKEVRGQRYEQYF
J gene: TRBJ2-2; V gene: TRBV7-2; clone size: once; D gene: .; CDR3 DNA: TGTGCCAGCACCCCTAGGGGTAGCGGGAACACCGGGGAGCTGTTTTTT; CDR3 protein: CASTPRGSGNTGELFF
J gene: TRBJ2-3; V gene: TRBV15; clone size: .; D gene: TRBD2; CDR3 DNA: TGTGCCACCGCACTAGGGAGGGGCACAGATACGCAGTATTTT; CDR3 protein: CATALGRGTDTQYF
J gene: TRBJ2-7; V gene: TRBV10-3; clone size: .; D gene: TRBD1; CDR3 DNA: TGTGCCAGCAGTTACGGCAGGGGGTCCTACGAGCAGTACTTC; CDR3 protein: CASSYGRGSYEQYF
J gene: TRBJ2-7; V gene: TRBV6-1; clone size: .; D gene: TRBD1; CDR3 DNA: TGTGCCAGCAGCGCGGACAGGGCCCGCTCCTACGAGCAGTACTTC; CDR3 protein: CASSADRARSYEQYF